The 13 T cell receptor beta chains listed next were all sequenced from one sample in a study of blood T cell repertoires in COVID-19. Profiled with immunoSEQ multiplex PCR; TCRdb holds only in-frame clones, not every one. The table includes about 80,000 clones, around nine tenths detected once. Source material: peripheral blood. These receptor sequences come from an elderly woman with active or convalescent COVID-19.

The chain joins TRBV19 to TRBJ2-1; 10 bases agree with TRBD1. V lost 3 bases and J lost 6; bases outside the gene matches: 8. The length of the CDR3 is 16 residues. CDR1 and CDR2 (germline): LNHDA, SQIVND (reference sequence). CDR3 DNA: TGTGCCAGTAGTATCCGGGGACAGGGGTTTATCAATGAGCAGTTCTTC. It specifies CASSIRGQGFINEQFF.

Turning to this clone: This same CDR3 is encoded by further DNA sequences in the sample. The V and J genes are TRBV7-9 and TRBJ2-5; no definite D call. Per germline, CDR1 SEHNR and CDR2 FQNEAQ (reference sequence). V lost 3 bases and J lost 2, with 7 bases in between. The CDR3 totals 13 residues. The chain's CDR3 is CASSLGQQETQYF. CDR3 bases: TGTGCCAGCAGCTTGGGCCAGCAAGAGACCCAGTACTTC. The full variable domain, in which reference TRBV7-9 and TRBJ2-5 provide the parts outside the CDR3, is DTGVSQNPRHKITKRGQNVTFRCDPISEHNRLYWYRQTLGQGPEFLTYFQNEAQLEKSRLLSDRFSAERPKGSFSTLEIQRTEQGDSAMYLCASSLGQQETQYFGPGTRLLVL.

The CDR3 loop reads CASGDRGSYEQYF. The CDR3 DNA reads TGTGCCAGCGGAGACAGGGGGTCTTACGAGCAGTACTTC. V gene TRBV6-5 combines with J gene TRBJ2-7; 9 nucleotides agree with TRBD1. Trimming removed 8 bases from V and 4 bases from J; junction bases left unmatched: 6. The CDR3 has 13 residues. The V gene's germline CDR1 is MNHEY and CDR2 SVGAGI.

V gene TRBV14 combines with J gene TRBJ2-7; D not resolved. CDR3 length equals 13 residues. The germline V and J ends were trimmed by 5 bases and 0 bases, with 8 bases remaining between them. Germline V CDR1 and CDR2: SGHDN, FVKESK. CDR3 loop: CASSAQASYEQYF. Written as DNA, the CDR3 is TGTGCCAGCAGCGCCCAGGCCTCCTACGAGCAGTACTTC.

This chain uses TRBV7-6 with TRBJ2-1, with a weak D call TRBD2 (6 bases). The length of the CDR3 is 16 residues. V was cut by 2 bases and J by 8 bases, with 19 bases left in between. Germline CDR1 reads SGHVS; CDR2 reads FNYEAQ. DNA for the CDR3: TGTGCCAGCAGCTTAACGGTTCCTGAGGGGAGGCATGAGCAGTTCTTC. It specifies CASSLTVPEGRHEQFF.

V gene TRBV24-1 combines with J gene TRBJ1-2; perhaps TRBD1 as D (5 bases). The CDR3 spans 12 residues. The ends were cut back, 5 bases at V and 7 bases at J, with 10 bases in the middle. CDR1 and CDR2 (germline): KGHDR, SFDVKD. The CDR3 DNA reads as TGTGCCACCAGTGCGGGGGGAACTGGCTACACCTTC. This codes for CATSAGGTGYTF.

This chain links TRBV7-2 with TRBJ1-1, with D maybe TRBD1 (6 bases). Trimming stripped 1 base from V and 1 base from J, with 13 bases between. Germline V gene sequence: CDR1 SGHTA, CDR2 FQGNSA. CDR3 size: 16 residues. CDR3 DNA sequence: TGTGCCAGCAGCTTAGGGGCACCGGGACAGAACACTGAAGCTTTCTTT. This translates into CASSLGAPGQNTEAFF.

The gene calls are TRBV6-5 and TRBJ1-3; 9 bases agree with TRBD1. The V and J ends lost 6 bases and 4 bases, in that order; junction bases with no gene match: 7. The germline CDR1 and CDR2 sequences are MNHEY and SVGAGI. The length of the CDR3 is 15 residues. In DNA form, the CDR3 reads TGTGCCAGCAGGCCCGGACAGGGGAGGGGAAACACCATATATTTT. As protein: CASRPGQGRGNTIYF.

This clone appeared a few times. The chain joins TRBV7-9 to TRBJ2-5; no clear D gene. The CDR3 covers 13 residues. Germline V gene data show CDR1 as SEHNR and CDR2 as FQNEAQ (reference sequence). The ends were cut back, 2 bases at V and 5 bases at J, with 9 bases in the middle. The DNA for the CDR3 is TGTGCCAGCAGCTTATCTCCCGAGGAGACCCAGTACTTC. Translating gives CASSLSPEETQYF.

V is TRBV18 and J is TRBJ1-1; D might be TRBD1 (5 bases). Germline CDR1 and CDR2: KGHSH and LQKENI. V lost 3 bases and J lost 4, with 9 bases in between. The CDR3 extends over 13 amino acids. In DNA, the CDR3 is TGTGCCAGCTCACCGGGGGAGGGCACTGAAGCTTTCTTT. This gives the protein CASSPGEGTEAFF.

This sequence joins TRBV6-2 or TRBV6-3 and TRBJ2-5; TRBD2 aligns across 9 bases. This CDR3 has 16 residues. Germline CDR1 MNHEY, CDR2 SVGEGT. V lost 2 bases, J lost 2 bases, and 6 bases stayed unmatched. The DNA of the CDR3 is TGTGCCAGCAGTTACGGTTACGCGGGGGGGCAAGAGACCCAGTACTTC. This gives the protein CASSYGYAGGQETQYF.

The gene calls are TRBV11-2 and TRBJ2-3, with TRBD2 as a possible D gene (6 bases). V was shortened by 1 base and J by 2 bases, with 13 bases between the two germline ends. The CDR3 has 16 residues. Germline CDR1 is SGHAT and CDR2 is FQNNGV. The CDR3 reads CASSLGLATLTDTQYF. In nucleotides, the CDR3 is TGTGCCAGCAGCTTAGGGCTAGCGACCCTCACAGATACGCAGTATTTT.

J is TRBJ2-7 and V is TRBV19; no clear D gene. Trimming stripped 3 bases from V and 7 bases from J, with 13 bases between. The CDR3 covers 13 residues. CDR1 and CDR2 from the germline V gene are LNHDA and SQIVND (reference sequence). CDR3 region: CASSISSSREQYF. CDR3 in DNA: TGTGCCAGTAGTATTAGTAGCTCACGGGAGCAGTACTTC.